One sample yielded the 26 T cell receptor beta chains listed below, sequenced in a study of T-cell memory formation after mild COVID-19. One entry per CDR3 protein results from TCRdb running MiXCR on the 5' RACE reads. The sample lists approximately 350,000 distinct CDR3 sequences, 25% to 30% occurring once. Material for sequencing was PBMCs or a T cell subset sorted from them (not recorded which). The receptors here all came from an adult woman who had mild COVID-19 (a few samples of this study predate the infection). Cell type and time point are not known.

This chain connects TRBV5-1 to TRBJ1-1; 7 nucleotides agree with TRBD1. Trimming cost V 1 base and J 4 bases; bases outside gene matches: 7. Germline V CDR1 and CDR2: SGHRS, YFSETQ. The length of the CDR3 is 15 residues. The CDR3 reads CASSLMPGGTTEAFF. CDR3 nucleotide sequence: TGCGCCAGCAGCTTGATGCCAGGGGGTACCACTGAAGCTTTCTTT.

This clonotype was recorded a few times. The genes are TRBV6-1 and TRBJ1-1, with unresolved D. Between the trimmed V and J ends, which lost 2 bases and 1 base, there was a span of 8 bases. Per germline, CDR1 MNHNS and CDR2 SASEGT. The CDR3 has 14 amino acids. The chain's CDR3 is CASSERRKNTEAFF. The DNA of the CDR3 is TGTGCCAGCAGTGAAAGGCGGAAGAACACTGAAGCTTTCTTT.

This clonotype was seen only a few times. This chain uses TRBV20-1 with TRBJ2-1, with 7 bases that match TRBD1. Germline trimming cut 4 bases from V and 2 bases from J; bases unmatched to any gene: 14. The CDR3 runs 17 residues. CDR1 and CDR2 from the germline V gene are DFQATT and SNEGSKA (reference sequence). This CDR3 reads CSAIPARGRGTYNEQFF. The CDR3 DNA is TGCAGTGCTATCCCAGCTAGGGGCAGGGGGACCTACAATGAGCAGTTCTTC.

This clonotype was detected only a few times. J is TRBJ2-5 and V is TRBV6-5, with D hard to call. The V end was cut by 4 bases, the J end by 3 bases, with 18 bases between. The CDR3 runs to 16 residues. In germline, CDR1 is MNHEY, CDR2 SVGAGI. The CDR3 DNA sequence: TGTGCCAGCAGTTCGTCGTCCCGTTGGTCAAAAGAGACCCAGTACTTC. Residues: CASSSSSRWSKETQYF.

The chain links TRBV4-3 to TRBJ1-1; 7 bases map to TRBD1. The CDR3 loop spans 19 amino acids. Germline values: CDR1 LGHNA, CDR2 YSLEER. The trim removed 0 bases at V and 2 bases at J, leaving 15 bases unmatched. The CDR3 region is CASSQDAYGDSLRNTEAFF. The CDR3 bases are TGCGCCAGCAGCCAAGATGCTTACGGGGACAGCCTCCGTAACACTGAAGCTTTCTTT.

This clonotype was counted a few times. V and J are TRBV5-5 and TRBJ1-1, with 7 bases lining up with TRBD1. The germline V gene encodes CDR1 SGHKS and CDR2 YYEKEE (reference sequence). V was pared by 4 bases and J by 5 bases, with 8 bases of the junction left unmatched. CDR3 length equals 14 residues. The CDR3, as DNA: TGTGCCAGCAGCACGCGACAGGGTGGTACTGAAGCTTTCTTT. It translates to CASSTRQGGTEAFF.

This clonotype was detected only a few times. The chain carries TRBV5-6 and TRBJ1-1; no reliable D call. Germline V gives CDR1 SGHDT, CDR2 YYEEEE. V gave up 0 bases and J gave up 7 bases, with 13 bases separating them. The CDR3 consists of 14 residues. CDR3 sequence: CASSLDPPRSEAFF. The CDR3 nucleotides are TGTGCCAGCAGCTTGGATCCCCCTCGTAGTGAAGCTTTCTTT.

The J gene is TRBJ2-5, the V gene TRBV5-1, with 9 bases identical to TRBD1. Germline lookup yields CDR1 SGHRS and CDR2 YFSETQ. Losses at the gene ends were 0 bases for V and 4 bases for J; bases not matched to a gene: 4. CDR3 length equals 15 residues. The CDR3 protein is CASSLEGQGLETQYF. CDR3 in DNA: TGCGCCAGCAGCTTGGAGGGACAGGGTTTAGAGACCCAGTACTTC.

The rearrangement joins TRBV7-9 to TRBJ2-7, with unresolved D. Germline CDR1 SEHNR, CDR2 FQNEAQ (reference sequence). The CDR3 extends over 13 amino acids. V lost 3 bases to trimming and J lost 7 bases, with 13 bases between them. CDR3 sequence reads: CASSFPISGEQYF. The CDR3 DNA reads as TGTGCCAGCAGCTTTCCCATCTCTGGAGAGCAGTACTTC.

V usage is TRBV6-5 and J usage is TRBJ2-2, with 9 positions matching TRBD1. The CDR3 runs to 18 residues. Germline CDR1 reads MNHEY; CDR2 reads SVGAGI. J gave up 4 bases and V 1 base, and 10 bases lay outside the gene matches. DNA for the CDR3: TGTGCCAGCAGTTACTTAACTCCCGGGACAGGGATCACCGGGGAGCTGTTTTTT. It codes for CASSYLTPGTGITGELFF.

This clonotype was picked up a small number of times. The CDR3 loop is CASSLIGTSADTQYF. In DNA, the CDR3 is TGCGCCAGCAGCTTAATTGGGACTAGCGCAGATACGCAGTATTTT. The V call is TRBV5-1, the J call TRBJ2-3, with 10 nucleotides matching TRBD2. Germline V gene lookup returns CDR1 SGHRS and CDR2 YFSETQ. This CDR3 is 15 amino acids long. Losses at the gene ends were 2 bases for V and 4 bases for J; bases not matched to a gene: 4.

V gene TRBV7-9 combines with J gene TRBJ1-4; 8 bases map to TRBD1. This CDR3 has 15 amino acids. Germline lookup yields CDR1 SEHNR and CDR2 FQNEAQ (reference sequence). V lost 1 base, J lost 5 bases, and 3 bases stayed unmatched. This CDR3 is CASSLGQGANEKLFF. The DNA of the CDR3 is TGTGCCAGCAGCTTAGGTCAGGGGGCGAATGAAAAACTGTTTTTT.

The J gene is TRBJ2-2, the V gene TRBV5-1; no clear D. Between the trimmed V and J ends, which lost 1 base and 5 bases, there was a span of 9 bases. Germline V CDR1 and CDR2: SGHRS, YFSETQ. The CDR3 is made up of 14 amino acids. The CDR3 DNA reads TGCGCCAGCAGCTTGATCCTCGGTACCGGGGAGCTGTTTTTT. Translating it yields CASSLILGTGELFF.

The J gene is TRBJ2-7, the V gene TRBV20-1, with D perhaps being TRBD1 or TRBD2 (6 bases each). V shed 6 bases and J shed 3 bases, with 18 bases lying between them. The CDR3 contains 14 residues. Germline CDR1 and CDR2: DFQATT and SNEGSKA (reference sequence). The CDR3 loop is CSAVTWGANYEQYF. For the CDR3, the DNA is TGCAGTGCCGTGACCTGGGGGGCCAACTACGAGCAGTACTTC.

This clonotype was observed a few times. The chain carries TRBV15 and TRBJ1-1; 7 bases line up with TRBD1. The CDR3 has 14 residues. V dropped 2 bases and J dropped 8; count of bases not matched to a gene: 8. The V gene's germline CDR1 is LNHNV and CDR2 YYDKDF (reference sequence). The CDR3 DNA reads as TGTGCCACCAGCAGACCCATCGGGGGACAGGAAGCTTTCTTT. As protein: CATSRPIGGQEAFF.

The rearrangement uses TRBV5-1 and TRBJ2-7, with D possibly TRBD1 on 5 matching bases. There are 13 residues in the CDR3. The V gene's germline CDR1 is SGHRS and CDR2 YFSETQ. V was trimmed by 7 bases and J by 2 bases, leaving 13 bases between them. Here the CDR3 reads CASSRAFTYEQYF. The CDR3 nucleotides read TGCGCCAGCTCCAGGGCATTTACCTACGAGCAGTACTTC.

This chain uses TRBV4-3 with TRBJ2-7, with D hard to call. The germline gives CDR1 LGHNA, CDR2 YSLEER. The CDR3 is 15 residues long. The ends were cut back, 0 bases at V and 1 base at J, with 10 bases in the middle. This CDR3 reads CASSQDRSASYEQYF. The CDR3 DNA reads TGCGCCAGCAGCCAAGATAGGTCTGCTTCCTACGAGCAGTACTTC.

This clonotype was seen at least ten times. The gene calls are TRBV5-1 and TRBJ2-7, with TRBD2 matching 10 bases. Trimming at V came to 2 bases and at J to 6 bases, leaving 8 bases not matched to a gene. CDR3 size: 15 residues. CDR1 is SGHRS and CDR2 is YFSETQ in the germline V gene. CDR3 residues: CASSFVGTSDFEQYF. In DNA form, the CDR3 reads TGCGCCAGCAGCTTTGTTGGGACTAGCGATTTCGAGCAGTACTTC.

This chain connects TRBV9 to TRBJ2-2; 8 nucleotides line up with TRBD1. This CDR3 region has 15 residues. Trimming cost V 4 bases and J 2 bases; bases outside gene matches: 4. Germline CDR1 is SGDLS and CDR2 is YYNGEE. CDR3 nucleotides: TGTGCCAGCAGCATCGGACAGGGTAACACCGGGGAGCTGTTTTTT. It specifies CASSIGQGNTGELFF.

This clonotype was seen many times. The V and J genes are TRBV12-3 or TRBV12-4 and TRBJ1-1; D is undetermined. Trimming removed 3 bases from V and 0 bases from J, with 8 bases in between. The CDR3 sequence is 14 residues long. CDR3 DNA sequence: TGTGCCAGCAGTTTTAAGGAACTGAACACTGAAGCTTTCTTT. This codes for CASSFKELNTEAFF.

This chain uses TRBV12-3 or TRBV12-4 with TRBJ2-7; TRBD1 or TRBD2 may be the D gene (6 bases each). The ends were cut back, 5 bases at V and 6 bases at J, with 11 bases in the middle. This CDR3 spans 12 amino acids. Written as DNA, the CDR3 is TGTGCCAGCAGTCAACAGGGACTCGAGCAGTACTTC. Translating it yields CASSQQGLEQYF.

The chain links TRBV18 to TRBJ2-1, with 9 bases that match TRBD1. The CDR3 loop spans 16 amino acids. Per germline, CDR1 KGHSH and CDR2 LQKENI. J gave up 3 bases and V 7 bases, and 10 bases lay outside the gene matches. CDR3 residues: CASFLFGTGIYNEQFF. The CDR3 nucleotides read TGTGCCAGCTTCCTGTTTGGGACAGGGATCTACAATGAGCAGTTCTTC.

This clonotype was counted only a few times. The chain is built from TRBV11-2 and TRBJ2-1; possible D gene TRBD2, 6 bases. The V end was cut by 2 bases, the J end by 5 bases, with 16 bases between. CDR3 length equals 16 residues. The germline gives CDR1 SGHAT, CDR2 FQNNGV. As DNA, the CDR3 is TGTGCCAGCAGCTTACATTTCTGGGGGGATGACAATGAGCAGTTCTTC. This sequence encodes CASSLHFWGDDNEQFF.

CDR3 DNA sequence: TGCAGCGTTGAAAGTCCAGCTTCCTACGAGCAGTACTTC. Protein sequence: CSVESPASYEQYF. The J gene is TRBJ2-7, the V gene TRBV29-1, with D unclear. The CDR3 is made up of 13 amino acids. From germline, CDR1 is SQVTM and CDR2 ANQGSEA. The germline V and J ends were trimmed by 2 bases and 1 base, with 9 bases remaining between them.

The chain uses TRBV18 and TRBJ1-1; 7 bases match TRBD1. V was pared by 1 base and J by 5 bases, with 7 bases of the junction left unmatched. This CDR3 contains 15 residues. Per germline, CDR1 KGHSH and CDR2 LQKENI. CDR3: CASSPQGAGKTEAFF. CDR3 in DNA: TGTGCCAGCTCACCACAGGGGGCAGGGAAGACTGAAGCTTTCTTT. Combining the CDR3 with reference TRBV18 and TRBJ1-1 gives the whole variable domain NAGVMQNPRHLVRRRGQEARLRCSPMKGHSHVYWYRQLPEEGLKFMVYLQKENIIDESGMPKERFSAEFPKEGPSILRIQQVVRGDSAAYFCASSPQGAGKTEAFFGQGTRLTVV.

The chain has TRBV20-1 and TRBJ1-2, with D possibly matching TRBD1 (5 bases). The CDR3 is made up of 16 amino acids. Looked up from germline, CDR1 is DFQATT and CDR2 is SNEGSKA (reference sequence). V was pared by 0 bases and J by 4 bases, with 18 bases between. The CDR3 protein is CSARDSWAVGPYGYTF. The CDR3 coding sequence is TGCAGTGCTAGAGATAGTTGGGCAGTGGGACCCTATGGCTACACCTTC.